The sequence of this T cell receptor beta chain was determined in a study of spatial heterogeneity in lung cancer. The table lists this clonotype with many counts. Described time point: sample taken at primary tumor resection. The authors sequenced whole RNA from tumor, nontumor lung or frozen PBMC without sorting. Every individual TCR cDNA molecule carried its own unique molecular identifier, which allowed correction of PCR and sequencing errors. TCRdb analysed the 5' RACE reads with MiXCR anew, one entry per CDR3 protein. Of approximately 40,000 distinct CDR3 sequences in the sample, roughly an eighth are singletons; the top ten hold around three fifths. V was clipped by 2 bases and J by 8 bases, with 9 bases between them. Germline lookup yields CDR1 DFQATT and CDR2 SNEGSKA (reference sequence). This CDR3 comprises 11 residues.

The receptor was isolated from a male donor with early-stage non-small cell lung cancer. The specimen was PBMCs, collected at surgery. The chain employs TRBV20-1 and TRBJ1-1, with D possibly being TRBD1 (5 bases). The CDR3 reads CSARIDREAFF. CDR3 in DNA: TGCAGTGCTAGAATAGACAGAGAAGCTTTCTTT.